The 4 T cell receptor beta chains below come from one sample, sequenced in a study of T cell responses to AZD1222 COVID-19 vaccine. Assay: immunoSEQ multiplex PCR; the TCRdb copy retains only in-frame clones and omits some. The table shows 95,000 to 110,000 clones, with about 87% occurring only once. The source was peripheral blood, collected on day 0 of AZD1222 vaccination. The receptors were gathered from an adult in good health.

Only one count was recorded for this clone. This rearrangement joins TRBV28 to TRBJ2-2; D unclear. Germline assignment: CDR1 MDHEN and CDR2 SYDVKM. The CDR3 sequence is 13 residues long. V lost 3 bases, J lost 4 bases, and 6 bases lay in between. The CDR3 reads CASSFWATGELFF. CDR3 sequence (DNA): TGTGCCAGCAGTTTTTGGGCCACCGGGGAGCTGTTTTTT.

The chain joins TRBV5-1 to TRBJ1-1; perhaps TRBD1 as D (6 bases). This CDR3 contains 14 residues. Germline V gene lookup returns CDR1 SGHRS and CDR2 YFSETQ. Trimming removed 0 bases at V and 4 bases at J, with 10 bases between. The CDR3 DNA follows: TGCGCCAGCAGCTTGGTTGGAGGGGGCACTGAAGCTTTCTTT. Translated, it gives CASSLVGGGTEAFF.

DNA for the CDR3: TGCGCCAGCAGCCAAGAGGCAGTTGGTACTAGCGGACAAGAGACCCAGTACTTC. It specifies CASSQEAVGTSGQETQYF. The chain combines TRBV4-3 with TRBJ2-5, with 8 nucleotides matching TRBD2. This CDR3 is 18 amino acids long. Germline CDR1 and CDR2: LGHNA and YSLEER. Trimming took 0 bases from V and 2 from J; bases not matched to a gene: 11.

The chain is built from TRBV5-4 and TRBJ2-5, with 8 bases matching TRBD2. Germline V gene sequence: CDR1 SGHNT, CDR2 YYREEE (reference sequence). Unmatched junction bases numbered 9, after V lost 6 bases and J lost 2 bases. This CDR3 is built from 15 residues. CDR3 nucleotide sequence: TGTGCCAGCACCGTGGCGGGGGGCTCTCAAGAGACCCAGTACTTC. This codes for CASTVAGGSQETQYF.